The 23 T cell receptor beta chains reported below all come from one sample, sequenced in a study of T cell responses to AZD1222 COVID-19 vaccine. The protocol was immunoSEQ multiplex PCR, while the TCRdb copy is restricted to in-frame clones and leaves out a portion. In the table there are 100,000 to 140,000 clones, approximately 90% of which are singletons. The sample consisted of peripheral blood, taken 28 days after the second AZD1222 dose. The receptors come from an adult who received the AZD1222 COVID-19 vaccine.

The chain combines TRBV6-5 with TRBJ2-3, with 12 bases matching TRBD2. CDR3 length: 16 amino acids. Germline V gene sequence: CDR1 MNHEY, CDR2 SVGAGI. Losses at the gene ends were 3 bases for V and 3 bases for J; bases not matched to a gene: 4. The CDR3 region has the DNA TGTGCCAGCAGTTATGTCGGGACTAGCGGGACAGATACGCAGTATTTT. Translating gives CASSYVGTSGTDTQYF.

The chain combines TRBV6-4 with TRBJ1-6; no firm D call. The length of the CDR3 is 15 residues. V was cut by 0 bases and J by 7 bases, with 10 bases left in between. Germline V gene data show CDR1 as MRHNA and CDR2 as SNTAGT. The DNA of the CDR3 is TGTGCCAGCAGTGACTCTGTGGCGGGGAATTCACCCCTCCACTTT. Translated: CASSDSVAGNSPLHF.

The chain recombines TRBV4-1 with TRBJ2-3; D not resolved. The CDR3 extends over 12 amino acids. Germline CDR1 reads MGHRA; CDR2 reads YSYEKL. V was trimmed by 0 bases and J by 8 bases, leaving 6 bases between them. The CDR3 loop reads CASSQDVATQYF. For the CDR3, the DNA is TGCGCCAGCAGCCAAGATGTTGCTACGCAGTATTTT.

CDR3 sequence: CASSYRGLGYGYTF. The CDR3 DNA is TGTGCCAGCAGTTACAGGGGCCTGGGCTATGGCTACACCTTC. The chain links TRBV6-5 to TRBJ1-2, with D perhaps TRBD1 (5 bases). Germline V gives CDR1 MNHEY, CDR2 SVGAGI. Trimming removed 2 bases at V and 4 bases at J, with 11 bases between. The CDR3 sequence is 14 residues long.

V usage is TRBV19 and J usage is TRBJ1-1; D uncertain. Trimming removed 8 bases from V and 5 bases from J, with 12 bases in between. The CDR3 has 12 amino acids. Germline V gene sequence: CDR1 LNHDA, CDR2 SQIVND (reference sequence). DNA for the CDR3: TGTGCCAGTCGGAACCGGGGAACTGAAGCTTTCTTT. It specifies CASRNRGTEAFF.

This sequence joins TRBV19 and TRBJ1-2; weak D call: TRBD1 (5 bases). This CDR3 has 16 amino acids. Per the germline V gene, CDR1 is LNHDA and CDR2 is SQIVND (reference sequence). V lost 3 bases to trimming and J lost 0 bases, with 14 bases between them. CDR3 bases: TGTGCCAGTAGTATGGGGGTTCAGGCGTCTAACTATGGCTACACCTTC. This gives the protein CASSMGVQASNYGYTF.

In DNA form, the CDR3 reads TGCGCCAGCAGTTCCGGGACTGGCTACACCTTC. Protein sequence: CASSSGTGYTF. This sequence joins TRBV23-1 and TRBJ1-2; tentatively, D is TRBD1 (5 bases). TRBV23-1 is assigned to the ORF class and has an uncertain function. Trimming shortened V by 5 bases and J by 7 bases, and 8 bases separated the two germline ends. The CDR3 has 11 residues.

The rearrangement joins TRBV6-5 to TRBJ2-7, with 7 bases identical to TRBD1. The CDR3 totals 13 residues. The germline V gene has CDR1 MNHEY and CDR2 SVGAGI. With 2 bases clipped from V and 3 bases from J, the junction kept 1 base outside the gene matches. CDR3 nucleotides: TGTGCCAGCAGTTACCGACAGGGCTACGAGCAGTACTTC. This codes for CASSYRQGYEQYF.

V is TRBV18 and J is TRBJ2-2; D may be TRBD1 or TRBD2 (5 bases each). This CDR3 has 14 residues. Germline V CDR1 and CDR2: KGHSH, LQKENI. V gave up 3 bases and J gave up 1 base, with 6 bases separating them. Here the CDR3 reads CASSPGENTGELFF. In DNA, the CDR3 is TGTGCCAGCTCACCGGGGGAGAACACCGGGGAGCTGTTTTTT.

The chain couples TRBV29-1 to TRBJ2-2; D is ambiguous. The CDR3 spans 13 residues. Trimming cost V 5 bases and J 8 bases, with 15 bases left between them. Per germline, CDR1 SQVTM and CDR2 ANQGSEA. In DNA, the CDR3 is TGCAGCGTTCCAGGCAGGCTCATGGGGGAGCTGTTTTTT. This translates into CSVPGRLMGELFF.

The J gene is TRBJ2-1, the V gene TRBV29-1, with 8 bases matching TRBD1. This CDR3 region has 14 residues. Germline loops: CDR1 SQVTM, CDR2 ANQGSEA. Losses at the gene ends were 5 bases for V and 7 bases for J; bases not matched to a gene: 10. The CDR3 DNA reads TGCAGCGTTTACAGGGGGTTCGATCTTAATGAGCAGTTCTTC. It encodes CSVYRGFDLNEQFF.

The rearrangement joins TRBV20-1 to TRBJ2-7; 9 bases align to TRBD2. CDR1 and CDR2 from the germline V gene are DFQATT and SNEGSKA (reference sequence). CDR3 size: 14 residues. V was pared by 3 bases and J by 4 bases, with 7 bases of the junction left unmatched. CDR3 in DNA: TGCAGTGCTAGTGATCAGCGGGAGGTTTACGAGCAGTACTTC. Translation: CSASDQREVYEQYF.

The V gene is TRBV3-1 (or the pseudogene TRBV3-2), the J gene TRBJ2-7; TRBD2 matches at 13 bases. V shed 2 bases and J 3 bases; nucleotides not matched to a gene: 1. From germline, CDR1 is LGHDT and CDR2 YNNKEL (reference sequence). The CDR3 totals 15 residues. CDR3 in DNA: TGTGCCAGCAGCCAAACTAGCGGGAGGGACTACGAGCAGTACTTC. Protein sequence: CASSQTSGRDYEQYF.

This chain connects TRBV19 to TRBJ1-1, with no clear D. The CDR3 has 15 amino acids. CDR1 and CDR2 from the germline V gene are LNHDA and SQIVND (reference sequence). V was shortened by 1 base and J by 2 bases, with 11 bases between the two germline ends. CDR3 in DNA: TGTGCCAGTAGTATAGTCCCCCCATTAAACACTGAAGCTTTCTTT. It translates to CASSIVPPLNTEAFF. Complete variable domain (other parts from reference TRBV19 and TRBJ1-1): DGGITQSPKYLFRKEGQNVTLSCEQNLNHDAMYWYRQDPGQGLRLIYYSQIVNDFQKGDIAEGYSVSREKKESFPLTVTSAQKNPTAFYLCASSIVPPLNTEAFFGQGTRLTVV.

This chain links TRBV6-2 or TRBV6-3 with TRBJ2-5; no firm D call. Between the trimmed V and J ends, which lost 4 bases and 5 bases, there was a span of 5 bases. This CDR3 contains 11 residues. Germline values: CDR1 MNHEY, CDR2 SVGEGT. This CDR3 is CASSLDETQYF. Here the CDR3 DNA reads TGTGCCAGCAGTTTAGACGAGACCCAGTACTTC.

The V and J genes are TRBV5-6 and TRBJ2-2, with 12 bases lining up with TRBD2. J lost 1 base, V lost 4 bases, and 2 bases had no gene match. This CDR3 contains 16 residues. The germline CDR1 and CDR2 sequences are SGHDT and YYEEEE. CDR3 sequence reads: CASSQTSGGNTGELFF. The CDR3 bases are TGTGCCAGCAGCCAGACTAGCGGGGGGAACACCGGGGAGCTGTTTTTT.

V gene TRBV30 combines with J gene TRBJ2-1; TRBD2 agrees at 7 bases. With 3 bases clipped from V and 7 bases from J, the junction kept 6 bases outside the gene matches. The CDR3 is 13 amino acids. Germline loops: CDR1 GTSNPN, CDR2 SVGIG (reference sequence). CDR3: CAWSGLGWNEQFF. The CDR3 nucleotides are TGTGCCTGGAGCGGACTAGGGTGGAATGAGCAGTTCTTC.

This chain connects TRBV28 to TRBJ1-6; 7 nucleotides align to TRBD1. Germline assignment: CDR1 MDHEN and CDR2 SYDVKM. The CDR3 contains 18 residues. V shed 5 bases, J shed 9 bases, and the junction held 19 bases outside the gene matches. Here the CDR3 DNA reads TGTGCCAGCAGTCTGGGCCAGGGGGGTATCCCCATTATTTCACCCCTCCACTTT. It is translated as CASSLGQGGIPIISPLHF. Drawing the rest from reference TRBV28 and TRBJ1-6, the complete variable domain is DVKVTQSSRYLVKRTGEKVFLECVQDMDHENMFWYRQDPGLGLRLIYFSYDVKMKEKGDIPEGYSVSREKKERFSLILESASTNQTSMYLCASSLGQGGIPIISPLHFGNGTRLTVT.

The chain links TRBV7-2 to TRBJ2-1; TRBD2 matches 7 bases. The CDR3 sequence is 19 residues long. The trim removed 1 base at V and 8 bases at J, leaving 20 bases unmatched. CDR1 SGHTA and CDR2 FQGNSA come from the germline V gene. The DNA for the CDR3 is TGTGCCAGCAGCTTAGGTCGGGCTTCTGGGACTAAAGGGGTGTATGAGCAGTTCTTC. It is translated as CASSLGRASGTKGVYEQFF.

The chain joins TRBV7-9 to TRBJ1-2; 8 bases fit TRBD1. V lost 6 bases to trimming and J lost 8 bases; unmatched junction nucleotides: 8. CDR1 is SEHNR, CDR2 FQNEAQ, per germline (reference sequence). This CDR3 region has 13 residues. CDR3 sequence reads: CASSLTGAEGYTF. CDR3 DNA sequence: TGTGCCAGCAGTCTGACAGGGGCGGAGGGCTACACCTTC.

V and J are TRBV5-1 and TRBJ2-1; TRBD2 agrees at 12 bases. Germline V gene data show CDR1 as SGHRS and CDR2 as YFSETQ. J lost 10 bases, V lost 4 bases, and 6 bases had no gene match. The CDR3 runs to 14 residues. The CDR3 spells CASSERLAGVEQFF. CDR3 bases: TGCGCCAGCAGCGAGAGACTAGCGGGAGTGGAGCAGTTCTTC. Full variable domain (missing parts from reference TRBV5-1 and TRBJ2-1): KAGVTQTPRYLIKTRGQQVTLSCSPISGHRSVSWYQQTPGQGLQFLFEYFSETQRNKGNFPGRFSGRQFSNSRSEMNVSTLELGDSALYLCASSERLAGVEQFFGPGTRLTVL.

The V call is TRBV29-1, the J call TRBJ1-2; 8 bases are a match to TRBD1. V shed 3 bases and J 8 bases; nucleotides not matched to a gene: 8. The CDR3 is 13 amino acids. Per germline, CDR1 SQVTM and CDR2 ANQGSEA. The CDR3 spells CSVDGQGLDGYTF. Written as DNA, the CDR3 is TGCAGCGTTGATGGACAGGGTCTAGACGGCTACACCTTC.

CDR3 region: CASSSGTGGRETQYF. Written as DNA, the CDR3 is TGCGCCAGCAGCTCCGGGACAGGGGGTCGGGAGACCCAGTACTTC. This rearrangement joins TRBV5-1 to TRBJ2-5; TRBD1 aligns across 11 bases. Germline V CDR1 and CDR2: SGHRS, YFSETQ. V lost 3 bases, J lost 5 bases, and 6 bases stayed unmatched. This CDR3 has 15 residues. Filled out from reference TRBV5-1 and TRBJ2-5, the complete variable domain reads KAGVTQTPRYLIKTRGQQVTLSCSPISGHRSVSWYQQTPGQGLQFLFEYFSETQRNKGNFPGRFSGRQFSNSRSEMNVSTLELGDSALYLCASSSGTGGRETQYFGPGTRLLVL.